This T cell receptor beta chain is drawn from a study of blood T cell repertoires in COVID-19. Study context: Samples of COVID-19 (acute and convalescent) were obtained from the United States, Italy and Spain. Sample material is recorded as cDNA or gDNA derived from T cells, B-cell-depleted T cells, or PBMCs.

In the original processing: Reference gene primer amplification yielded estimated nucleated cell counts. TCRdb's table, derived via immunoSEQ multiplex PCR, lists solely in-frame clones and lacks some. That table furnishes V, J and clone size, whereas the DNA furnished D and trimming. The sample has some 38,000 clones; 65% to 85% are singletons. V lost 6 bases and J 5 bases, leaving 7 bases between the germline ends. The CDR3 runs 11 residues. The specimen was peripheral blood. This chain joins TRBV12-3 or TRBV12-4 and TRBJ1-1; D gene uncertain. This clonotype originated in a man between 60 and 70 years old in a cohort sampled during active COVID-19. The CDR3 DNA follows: TGTGCCAGCAGGCGGAGGACTGAAGCTTTCTTT. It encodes CASRRRTEAFF.